This T cell receptor beta chain was sequenced for a study of read filtering for tumor transcriptome and immune sequencing. Study-wide results and limits: IR-seq and RNA-seq agreed better without single-read clonotypes. Single-read clonotypes: roughly 80% of IR-seq clonotypes (approximately 4% of reads), roughly 70% of RNA-seq clonotypes (around 45% of reads).

The CDR3 contains 14 residues. The germline gives CDR1 MNHEY, CDR2 SMNVEV (reference sequence). Trimming pared 6 bases from V and 7 bases from J, leaving 19 bases between. Ten or more counts support this clonotype. What it binds is unknown. Molecular barcoded adaptors covering alpha/delta and beta/gamma chains were used on approximately 400 ng RNA. TCRdb reprocessed the reads with MiXCR, giving one entry per CDR3 protein. This sample carries approximately 57,000 distinct CDR3 sequences, around 12% of them seen once, and the ten largest clones take about a sixth. V usage is TRBV27 and J usage is TRBJ2-7, with D perhaps assigned TRBD1 or TRBD2 (5 bases each). Sequencing was done on a sample of a population of CD138-negative cells sorted from bone marrow. This sequence was found in a donor at least 40 years old with multiple myeloma. In nucleotides, the CDR3 is TGTGCCAGCAGCCGCAACTCCAGGGACCGGGAGCAGTACTTC. Translation gives CASSRNSRDREQYF.